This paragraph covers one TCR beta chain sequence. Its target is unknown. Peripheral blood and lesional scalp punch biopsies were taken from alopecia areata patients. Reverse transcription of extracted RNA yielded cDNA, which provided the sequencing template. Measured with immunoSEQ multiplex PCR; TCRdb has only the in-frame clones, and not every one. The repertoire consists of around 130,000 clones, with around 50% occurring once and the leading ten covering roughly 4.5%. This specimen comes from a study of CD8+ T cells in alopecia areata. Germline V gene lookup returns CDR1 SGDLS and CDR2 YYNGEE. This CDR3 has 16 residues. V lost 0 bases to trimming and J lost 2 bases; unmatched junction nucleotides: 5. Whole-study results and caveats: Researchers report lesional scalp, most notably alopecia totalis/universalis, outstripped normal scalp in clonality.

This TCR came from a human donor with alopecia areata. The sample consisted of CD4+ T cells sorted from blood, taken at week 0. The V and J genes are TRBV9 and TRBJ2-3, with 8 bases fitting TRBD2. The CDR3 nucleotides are TGTGCCAGCAGCGTAGTTGACGGGAGGGCCACAGATACGCAGTATTTT. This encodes CASSVVDGRATDTQYF. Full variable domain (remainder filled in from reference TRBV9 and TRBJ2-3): DSGVTQTPKHLITATGQRVTLRCSPRSGDLSVYWYQQSLDQGLQFLIQYYNGEERAKGNILERFSAQQFPDLHSELNLSSLELGDSALYFCASSVVDGRATDTQYFGPGTRLTVL.